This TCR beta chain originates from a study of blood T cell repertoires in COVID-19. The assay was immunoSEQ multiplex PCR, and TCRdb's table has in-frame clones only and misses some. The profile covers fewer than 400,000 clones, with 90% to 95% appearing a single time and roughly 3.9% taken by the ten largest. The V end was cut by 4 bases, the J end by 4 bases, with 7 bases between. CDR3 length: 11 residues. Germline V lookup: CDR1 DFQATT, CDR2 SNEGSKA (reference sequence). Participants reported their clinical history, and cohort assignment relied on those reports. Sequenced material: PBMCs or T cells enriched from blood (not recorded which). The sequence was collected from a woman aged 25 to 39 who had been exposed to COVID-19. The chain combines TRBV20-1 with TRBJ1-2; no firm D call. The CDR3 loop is CSAKGGYGYTF. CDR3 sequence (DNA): TGCAGTGCTAAGGGAGGCTATGGCTACACCTTC.